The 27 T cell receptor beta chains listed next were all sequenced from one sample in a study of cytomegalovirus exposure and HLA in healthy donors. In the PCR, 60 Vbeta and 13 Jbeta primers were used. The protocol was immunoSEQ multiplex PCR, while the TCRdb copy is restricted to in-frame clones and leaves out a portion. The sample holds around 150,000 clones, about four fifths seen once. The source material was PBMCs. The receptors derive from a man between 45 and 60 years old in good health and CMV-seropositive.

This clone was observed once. The CDR3 loop is CSVLTGKRLTSTDTQYF. The CDR3 DNA reads TGCAGCGTTCTGACAGGGAAAAGACTCACTAGCACAGATACGCAGTATTTT. V gene TRBV29-1 combines with J gene TRBJ2-3, with 7 positions matching TRBD1. Germline lookup yields CDR1 SQVTM and CDR2 ANQGSEA. V lost 5 bases to trimming and J lost 0 bases; unmatched junction nucleotides: 14. The CDR3 extends over 17 amino acids.

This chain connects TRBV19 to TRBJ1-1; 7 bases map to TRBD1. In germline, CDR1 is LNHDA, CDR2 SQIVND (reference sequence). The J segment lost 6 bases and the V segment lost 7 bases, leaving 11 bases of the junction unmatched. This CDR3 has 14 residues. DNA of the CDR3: TGTGCCAGTACTCCGACAGGGATATCTTCTGAAGCTTTCTTT. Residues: CASTPTGISSEAFF.

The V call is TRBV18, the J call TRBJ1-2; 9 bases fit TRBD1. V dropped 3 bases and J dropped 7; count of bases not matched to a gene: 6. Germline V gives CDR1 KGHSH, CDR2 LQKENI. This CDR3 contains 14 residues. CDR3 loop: CASSPGRDRAGYTF. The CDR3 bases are TGTGCCAGCTCACCTGGCCGGGACAGGGCTGGCTACACCTTC.

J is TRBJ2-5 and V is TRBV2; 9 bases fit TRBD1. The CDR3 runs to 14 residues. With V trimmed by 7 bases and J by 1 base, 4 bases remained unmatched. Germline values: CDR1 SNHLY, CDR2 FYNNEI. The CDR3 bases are TGTGCCAGCAATCAACAGGGGGCCCAAGAGACCCAGTACTTC. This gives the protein CASNQQGAQETQYF.

CDR3 sequence (DNA): TGCGCCAGCAGCCCCGAGAGGGACTCAACACCTTACGAGCAGTACTTC. Its translation is CASSPERDSTPYEQYF. The gene calls are TRBV5-1 and TRBJ2-7, with D perhaps matching TRBD2 (6 bases). V was cut by 4 bases and J by 4 bases, with 21 bases left in between. The CDR3 spans 16 residues. The germline V gene encodes CDR1 SGHRS and CDR2 YFSETQ.

CDR3 sequence reads: CASSLVAGAYEQYF. The CDR3 region has the DNA TGCGCCAGCAGCTTGGTGGCGGGAGCTTACGAGCAGTACTTC. The V call is TRBV5-1, the J call TRBJ2-7; 7 bases map to TRBD2. Germline lookup yields CDR1 SGHRS and CDR2 YFSETQ. CDR3 length: 14 amino acids. The V gene end was trimmed by 0 bases and the J gene end by 4 bases; junction bases not matched to a gene: 4. Full variable domain (missing parts from reference TRBV5-1 and TRBJ2-7): KAGVTQTPRYLIKTRGQQVTLSCSPISGHRSVSWYQQTPGQGLQFLFEYFSETQRNKGNFPGRFSGRQFSNSRSEMNVSTLELGDSALYLCASSLVAGAYEQYFGPGTRLTVT.

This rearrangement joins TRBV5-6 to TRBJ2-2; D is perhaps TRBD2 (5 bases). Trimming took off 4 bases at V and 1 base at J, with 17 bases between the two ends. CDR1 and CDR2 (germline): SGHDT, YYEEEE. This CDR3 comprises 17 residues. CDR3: CASSAVGTAGNTGELFF. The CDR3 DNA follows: TGTGCCAGCAGCGCCGTGGGAACCGCGGGGAACACCGGGGAGCTGTTTTTT.

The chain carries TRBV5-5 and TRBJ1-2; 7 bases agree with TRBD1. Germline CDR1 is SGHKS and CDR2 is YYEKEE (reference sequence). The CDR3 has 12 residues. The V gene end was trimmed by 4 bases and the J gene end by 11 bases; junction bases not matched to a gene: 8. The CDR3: CASSRQGNRYTF. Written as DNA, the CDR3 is TGTGCCAGCAGCCGACAGGGAAATCGTTACACCTTC.

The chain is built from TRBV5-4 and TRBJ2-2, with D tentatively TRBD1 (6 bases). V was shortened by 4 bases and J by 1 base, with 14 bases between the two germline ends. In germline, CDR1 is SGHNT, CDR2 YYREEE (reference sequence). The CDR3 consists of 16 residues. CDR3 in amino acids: CASSAWGQQNTGELFF. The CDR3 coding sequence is TGTGCCAGCAGCGCGTGGGGACAACAGAACACCGGGGAGCTGTTTTTT.

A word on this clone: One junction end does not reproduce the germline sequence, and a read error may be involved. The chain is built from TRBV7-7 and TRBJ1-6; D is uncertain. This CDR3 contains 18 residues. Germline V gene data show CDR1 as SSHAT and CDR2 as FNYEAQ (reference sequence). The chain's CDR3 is CASSLARDPLSYNSPLHF. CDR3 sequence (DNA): TGTGCTAGCAGCTTAGCAAGAGATCCCTTAAGCTATAATTCACCCCTCCACTTT. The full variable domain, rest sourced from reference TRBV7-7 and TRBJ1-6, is GAGVSQSPRYKVTKRGQDVTLRCDPISSHATLYWYQQALGQGPEFLTYFNYEAQPDKSGLPSDRFSAERPEGSISTLTIQRTEQRDSAMYRCASSLARDPLSYNSPLHFGNGTRLTVT.

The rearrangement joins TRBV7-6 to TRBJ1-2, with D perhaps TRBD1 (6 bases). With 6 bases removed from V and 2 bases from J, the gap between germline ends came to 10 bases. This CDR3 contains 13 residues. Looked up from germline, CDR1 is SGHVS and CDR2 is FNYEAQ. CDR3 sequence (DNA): TGTGCCAGCAGTCCCACAGGGAACTATGGCTACACCTTC. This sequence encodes CASSPTGNYGYTF.

The CDR3 DNA is TGTGCCAGCAGCTTGGCAGCGGGAGGCTCCTACGAGCAGTACTTC. As protein: CASSLAAGGSYEQYF. V and J are TRBV5-6 and TRBJ2-7, with TRBD2 matching 9 bases. This CDR3 contains 15 residues. From germline, CDR1 is SGHDT and CDR2 YYEEEE. V lost 0 bases to trimming and J lost 0 bases; unmatched junction nucleotides: 1.

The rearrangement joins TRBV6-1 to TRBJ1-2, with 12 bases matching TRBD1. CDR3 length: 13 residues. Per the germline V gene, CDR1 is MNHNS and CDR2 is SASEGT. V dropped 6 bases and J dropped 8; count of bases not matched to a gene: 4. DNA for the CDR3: TGTGCCAGCAGGGGACAGGGGGCGCGAGGCTACACCTTC. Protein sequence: CASRGQGARGYTF.

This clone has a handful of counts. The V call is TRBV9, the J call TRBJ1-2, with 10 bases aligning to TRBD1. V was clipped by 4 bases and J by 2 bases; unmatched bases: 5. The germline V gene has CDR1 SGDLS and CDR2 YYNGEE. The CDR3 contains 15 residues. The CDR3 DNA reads TGTGCCAGCAGCCGGGGACAGGGGAGCAACTATGGCTACACCTTC. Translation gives CASSRGQGSNYGYTF.

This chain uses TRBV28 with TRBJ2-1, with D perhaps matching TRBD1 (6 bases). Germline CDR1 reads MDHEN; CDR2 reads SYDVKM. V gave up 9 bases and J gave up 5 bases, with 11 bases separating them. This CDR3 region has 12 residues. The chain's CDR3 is CASGDTNNEQFF. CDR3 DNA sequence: TGTGCCAGTGGGGACACCAACAATGAGCAGTTCTTC. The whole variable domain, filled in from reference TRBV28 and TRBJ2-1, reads DVKVTQSSRYLVKRTGEKVFLECVQDMDHENMFWYRQDPGLGLRLIYFSYDVKMKEKGDIPEGYSVSREKKERFSLILESASTNQTSMYLCASGDTNNEQFFGPGTRLTVL.

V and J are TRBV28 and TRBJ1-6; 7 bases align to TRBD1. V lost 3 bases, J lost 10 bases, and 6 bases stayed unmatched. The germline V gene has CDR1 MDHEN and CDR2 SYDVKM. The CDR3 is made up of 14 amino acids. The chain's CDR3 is CASSFAQGRSPLHF. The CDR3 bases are TGTGCCAGCAGTTTTGCACAGGGGAGGTCACCCCTCCACTTT.

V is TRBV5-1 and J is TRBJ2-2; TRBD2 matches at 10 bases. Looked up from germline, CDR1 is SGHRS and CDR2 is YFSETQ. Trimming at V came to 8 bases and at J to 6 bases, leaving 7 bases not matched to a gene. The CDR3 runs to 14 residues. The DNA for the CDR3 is TGCGCCAGTAGAGGGACTAGCGAAGCCGGGGAGCTGTTTTTT. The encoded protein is CASRGTSEAGELFF.

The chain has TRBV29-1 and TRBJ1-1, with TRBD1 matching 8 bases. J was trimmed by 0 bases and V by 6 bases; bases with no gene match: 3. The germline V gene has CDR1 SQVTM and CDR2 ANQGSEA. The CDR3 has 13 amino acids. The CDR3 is CSVRDRMNTEAFF. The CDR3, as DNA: TGCAGCGTCCGGGACAGGATGAACACTGAAGCTTTCTTT.

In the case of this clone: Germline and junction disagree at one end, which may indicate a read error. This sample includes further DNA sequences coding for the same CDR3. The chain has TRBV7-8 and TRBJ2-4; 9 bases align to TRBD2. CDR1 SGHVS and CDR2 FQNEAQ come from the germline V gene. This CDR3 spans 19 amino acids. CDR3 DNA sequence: TGTGCCAGCAGCTTCCTACTAGCGGGTACCCCCCTAGCCAAAAATATTCAGTACTTC. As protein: CASSFLLAGTPLAKNIQYF.

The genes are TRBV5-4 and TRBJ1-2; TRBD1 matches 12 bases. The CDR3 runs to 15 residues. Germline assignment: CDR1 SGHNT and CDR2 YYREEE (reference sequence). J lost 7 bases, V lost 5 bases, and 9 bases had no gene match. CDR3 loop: CASRKRGQGASGYTF. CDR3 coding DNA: TGTGCCAGCAGGAAAAGGGGACAGGGGGCGTCTGGCTACACCTTC.

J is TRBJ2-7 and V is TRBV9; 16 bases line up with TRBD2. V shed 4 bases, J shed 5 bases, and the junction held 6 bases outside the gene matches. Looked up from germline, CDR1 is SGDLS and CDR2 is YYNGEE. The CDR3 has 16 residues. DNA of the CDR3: TGTGCCAGCAGCCTGGGACTAGCGGGAGGGCCCCACGAGCAGTACTTC. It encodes CASSLGLAGGPHEQYF.

CDR3 nucleotides: TGTGCCAGCAGCTCGGACAGGATCGGGACTGAAGCTTTCTTT. Protein: CASSSDRIGTEAFF. The chain combines TRBV7-9 with TRBJ1-1; TRBD1 matches 7 bases. Looked up from germline, CDR1 is SEHNR and CDR2 is FQNEAQ (reference sequence). This CDR3 is 14 amino acids long. The V and J ends lost 4 bases and 5 bases, in that order; junction bases with no gene match: 7.

For the CDR3, the DNA is TGCGCCAGCAGACGACAGGGACCTAATGAAAAACTGTTTTTT. Its translation: CASRRQGPNEKLFF. J is TRBJ1-4 and V is TRBV5-1; 7 nucleotides line up with TRBD1. The CDR3 contains 14 residues. V shed 5 bases and J 3 bases; nucleotides not matched to a gene: 4. CDR1 SGHRS and CDR2 YFSETQ come from the germline V gene.

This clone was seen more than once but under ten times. This chain's CDR3 is CASSKVRTGPNFYGYTF. The CDR3 nucleotides read TGTGCCAGCAGCAAAGTCAGGACAGGGCCTAATTTCTATGGCTACACCTTC. This rearrangement joins TRBV21-1 to TRBJ1-2; TRBD1, the table's D call, was not compared with the DNA. TRBV21-1 is assigned pseudogene status. This CDR3 is built from 17 residues.

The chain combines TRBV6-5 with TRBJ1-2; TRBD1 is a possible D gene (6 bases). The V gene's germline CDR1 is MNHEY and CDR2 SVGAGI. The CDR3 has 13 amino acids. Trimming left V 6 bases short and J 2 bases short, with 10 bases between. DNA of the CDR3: TGTGCCAGCAGCACCACAGGGAACTATGGCTACACCTTC. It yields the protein CASSTTGNYGYTF.

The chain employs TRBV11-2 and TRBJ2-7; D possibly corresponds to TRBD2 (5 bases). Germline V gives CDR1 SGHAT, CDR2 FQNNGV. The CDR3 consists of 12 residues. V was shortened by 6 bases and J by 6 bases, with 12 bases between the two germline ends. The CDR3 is CASRAEPSEQYF. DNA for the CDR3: TGTGCCAGCAGAGCGGAGCCCTCCGAGCAGTACTTC.

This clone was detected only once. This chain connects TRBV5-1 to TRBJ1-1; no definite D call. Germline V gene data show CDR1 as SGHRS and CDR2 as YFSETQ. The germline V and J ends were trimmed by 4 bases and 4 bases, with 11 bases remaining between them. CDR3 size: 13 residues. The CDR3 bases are TGCGCCAGCAGCGAGGATGTTGGCACTGAAGCTTTCTTT. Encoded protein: CASSEDVGTEAFF.